The 9 T cell receptor beta chains below were found in one sample sequenced in a study of blood T cell repertoires in COVID-19. Profiled with immunoSEQ multiplex PCR; TCRdb holds only in-frame clones, not every one. The table has tens of thousands of clones, around 91% seen once. Sequenced material: peripheral blood. These receptors were obtained from a man aged 65-85 years with acute or convalescent COVID-19.

The chain recombines TRBV28 with TRBJ1-5, with a weak D call TRBD1 (6 bases). Germline CDR1 and CDR2: MDHEN and SYDVKM. The V and J ends lost 7 bases and 6 bases respectively, with 10 bases between them. The CDR3 runs 12 residues. CDR3 amino acids: CASTTGSQPQHF. The CDR3 DNA reads as TGTGCCAGCACGACAGGCAGTCAGCCCCAGCATTTT.

The rearrangement uses TRBV27 and TRBJ1-5, with a tentative D call TRBD1 (5 bases). V lost 1 base and J 1 base, leaving 11 bases between the germline ends. The V gene's germline CDR1 is MNHEY and CDR2 SMNVEV (reference sequence). This CDR3 is built from 16 residues. CDR3 in DNA: TGTGCCAGCAGTTTATTAGGGGTAGGAAGCAATCAGCCCCAGCATTTT. Translation gives CASSLLGVGSNQPQHF.

This clone was found once. The rearrangement joins TRBV3-1 (or the pseudogene TRBV3-2) to TRBJ2-5; perhaps TRBD1 as D (5 bases). V was shortened by 5 bases and J by 0 bases, with 10 bases between the two germline ends. This CDR3 is built from 14 residues. Germline V gene data show CDR1 as LGHDT and CDR2 as YNNKEL (reference sequence). The CDR3 protein is CASSLRQNQETQYF. For the CDR3, the DNA is TGTGCCAGCAGCTTGCGACAGAACCAAGAGACCCAGTACTTC.

The chain is built from TRBV28 and TRBJ2-5; D is unresolved. Germline loops: CDR1 MDHEN, CDR2 SYDVKM. The CDR3 runs to 13 residues. The V end lost 2 bases, the J end lost 4 bases, and 8 bases lay between the germline ends. CDR3 in amino acids: CASSLPPLETQYF. The DNA for the CDR3 is TGTGCCAGCAGTTTACCCCCCCTAGAGACCCAGTACTTC.

The rearrangement uses TRBV5-1 and TRBJ2-1; TRBD2 agrees at 13 bases. The germline V gene has CDR1 SGHRS and CDR2 YFSETQ. CDR3 length: 16 residues. V was clipped by 3 bases and J by 4 bases; unmatched bases: 4. CDR3 DNA sequence: TGCGCCAGCAGCTCCCAGACTAGCGGGAGGTACAATGAGCAGTTCTTC. This codes for CASSSQTSGRYNEQFF.

This clone was counted only a few times. This chain uses TRBV2 with TRBJ2-5; TRBD1 matches 7 bases. The germline gives CDR1 SNHLY, CDR2 FYNNEI. The CDR3 length is 17 residues. V shed 3 bases and J 0 bases; nucleotides not matched to a gene: 10. CDR3 nucleotide sequence: TGTGCCAGCAGTGAGAGGGTTGGGACAGTGTACCAAGAGACCCAGTACTTC. Protein product: CASSERVGTVYQETQYF.

V and J are TRBV19 and TRBJ1-2, with 9 bases lining up with TRBD1. The CDR3 contains 18 residues. Trimming took 5 bases from V and 0 from J; bases not matched to a gene: 13. Germline assignment: CDR1 LNHDA and CDR2 SQIVND (reference sequence). Here the CDR3 DNA reads TGTGCCAGTAGTTCCCCCGGGACAGGGCGGACCACTAACTATGGCTACACCTTC. This codes for CASSSPGTGRTTNYGYTF.

The V and J genes are TRBV6-1 and TRBJ1-5; perhaps TRBD1 as D (5 bases). This CDR3 is built from 16 residues. Trimming stripped 2 bases from V and 2 bases from J, with 13 bases between. Germline CDR1 reads MNHNS; CDR2 reads SASEGT. The CDR3 reads CASSETGGIGNQPQHF. Written as DNA, the CDR3 is TGTGCCAGCAGTGAAACGGGGGGAATCGGCAATCAGCCCCAGCATTTT.

V gene TRBV7-2 combines with J gene TRBJ1-1, with D unresolved. With 1 base removed from V and 7 bases from J, the gap between germline ends came to 13 bases. CDR3 length equals 14 residues. The V gene's germline CDR1 is SGHTA and CDR2 FQGNSA. CDR3 sequence (DNA): TGTGCCAGCAGCTTAGGGCGGGGTCTCTTTGAAGCTTTCTTT. Protein product: CASSLGRGLFEAFF.